The source of this TCR beta chain is a study of metastatic and nonmetastatic thyroid tumors. Whole-study results and caveats: Within blood and tumor, benign nodules reportedly had significantly lower TCR beta diversity than malignant thyroid tumors did.

The germline V gene encodes CDR1 LNHDA and CDR2 SQIVND (reference sequence). V lost 5 bases and J lost 3; bases outside the gene matches: 9. The CDR3 is 15 amino acids. There are a few counts of this clone. The target antigen is unknown. From the PCR reads, TCRdb re-called clones with MiXCR. The table shows about 15,000 clones, with approximately 23% occurring only once. Treatment of any kind had been given to no patient before thyroid surgery. The specimen was tumor tissue. This chain joins TRBV19 and TRBJ2-7, with TRBD2 matching over 8 bases. This TCR derives from a female donor with papillary thyroid cancer or a benign thyroid nodule (not recorded which). Some clones in this sample may be carry-over from other donors' samples. The DNA of the CDR3 is TGTGCCAGTAGTCCCCCGGGACTAGGCCTCTACGAGCAGTACTTC. This gives the protein CASSPPGLGLYEQYF.